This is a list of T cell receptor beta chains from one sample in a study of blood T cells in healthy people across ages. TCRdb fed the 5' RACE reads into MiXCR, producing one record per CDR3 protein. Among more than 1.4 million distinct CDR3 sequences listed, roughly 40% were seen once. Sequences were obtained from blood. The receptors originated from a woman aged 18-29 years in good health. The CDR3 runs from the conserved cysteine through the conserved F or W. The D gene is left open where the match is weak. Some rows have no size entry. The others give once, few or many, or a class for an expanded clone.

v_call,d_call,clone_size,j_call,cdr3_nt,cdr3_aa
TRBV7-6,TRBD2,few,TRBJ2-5,TGTGCCAGCAGGACTAGCGGTCCCCAAGAGACCCAGTACTTC,CASRTSGPQETQYF
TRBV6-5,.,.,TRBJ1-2,TGTGCCAGCAGCCGAGACAGGAGCAGCTATGGCTACACCTTC,CASSRDRSSYGYTF
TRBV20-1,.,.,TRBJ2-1,TGCAGTGCTAGAGAAGCAGGGGAGGTTGACAATGAGCAGTTCTTC,CSAREAGEVDNEQFF
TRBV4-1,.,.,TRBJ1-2,TGCGCCAGCAGCCATGCGTTAACTATCCGGGACCAGGGCTACACCTTC,CASSHALTIRDQGYTF
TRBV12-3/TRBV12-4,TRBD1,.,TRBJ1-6,TGCGCCAGCGGGACAGGGGAAGGAAGGTCACCCCTCCACTTT,CASGTGEGRSPLHF
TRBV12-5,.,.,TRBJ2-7,TGTGCTAGTGGTTTGACCTCCGGGGGAGTCAAGTACTTC,CASGLTSGGVKYF
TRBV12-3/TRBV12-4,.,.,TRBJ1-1,TGTGCCAGCAGCCCCGTTGAGGCAGGGCCCTACGCTGAAGCTTTCTTT,CASSPVEAGPYAEAFF
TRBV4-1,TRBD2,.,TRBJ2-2,TGCGCCAGCGGATTCGGGACTACCTACACCGGGGAGCTGTTTTTT,CASGFGTTYTGELFF
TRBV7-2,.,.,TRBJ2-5,TGTGCCAGCTTAGTACAGTACAATGAGCAGTACTTC,CASLVQYNEQYF
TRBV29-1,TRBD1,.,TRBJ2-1,TGCAGCGTTGACCCGCCGGGACAGGGCTCCTACAATGAGCAGTTCTTC,CSVDPPGQGSYNEQFF
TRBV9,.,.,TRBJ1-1,TGTGCCAGCAGCGTTGGGGGTGTGGACACTGAAGCTTTCTTT,CASSVGGVDTEAFF
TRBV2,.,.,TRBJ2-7,TGTGCCAGCAATGATGGGGGATTCAGCTCCTACGAGCAGTACTTC,CASNDGGFSSYEQYF
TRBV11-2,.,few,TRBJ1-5,TGTGCCAGCAGCTTAGCGGGGCTCAATCAGCCCCAGCATTTT,CASSLAGLNQPQHF
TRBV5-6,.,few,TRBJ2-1,TGTGCCAGCAGTCATGCCGTAGGTATTCTTAACAATGAGCAGTTCTTC,CASSHAVGILNNEQFF
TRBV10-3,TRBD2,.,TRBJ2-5,TGTGCCATCAGTACTAGCGGGGGCGAGACCCAGTACTTC,CAISTSGGETQYF
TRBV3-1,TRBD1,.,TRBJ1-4,TGTGCCAGCAGGGGACAGGGAGAATCGGAGGAGAATAATGAAAAACTGTTTTTT,CASRGQGESEENNEKLFF
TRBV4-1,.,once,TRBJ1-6,TGCGCCAGCAGCCAGGTCGGGCGGTCTAGCTCACCCCTCCACTTT,CASSQVGRSSSPLHF
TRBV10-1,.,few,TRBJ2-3,TGCGCCAGCAGTGAGTCGACGACGGGAGATACGCAGTATTTT,CASSESTTGDTQYF
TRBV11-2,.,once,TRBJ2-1,TGTGCCAGCAGCCCTAAGGAGTTTAGTTTCAATGAGCAGTTCTTC,CASSPKEFSFNEQFF
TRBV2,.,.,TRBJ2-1,TGTGCCAGCCAGACATATGGTACAAATGAGCAGTTCTTC,CASQTYGTNEQFF
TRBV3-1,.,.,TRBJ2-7,TGTGCCAGCAGCCACCGGGACGGAGAGCAGTACTTC,CASSHRDGEQYF
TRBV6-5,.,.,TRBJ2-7,TGTGCCAGCAGTTACTCTCAGGACAGTTACTCCTACGAGCAGTACTTC,CASSYSQDSYSYEQYF
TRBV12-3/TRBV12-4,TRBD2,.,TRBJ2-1,TGTGCCAGCAGTTTAAGTTCGGCTAGCGGGAGAAATGAGCAGTTCTTC,CASSLSSASGRNEQFF
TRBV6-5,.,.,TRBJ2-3,TGTGCCAGCAGTTACTCGCGAAGTTCTAGCACAGATACGCAGTATTTT,CASSYSRSSSTDTQYF